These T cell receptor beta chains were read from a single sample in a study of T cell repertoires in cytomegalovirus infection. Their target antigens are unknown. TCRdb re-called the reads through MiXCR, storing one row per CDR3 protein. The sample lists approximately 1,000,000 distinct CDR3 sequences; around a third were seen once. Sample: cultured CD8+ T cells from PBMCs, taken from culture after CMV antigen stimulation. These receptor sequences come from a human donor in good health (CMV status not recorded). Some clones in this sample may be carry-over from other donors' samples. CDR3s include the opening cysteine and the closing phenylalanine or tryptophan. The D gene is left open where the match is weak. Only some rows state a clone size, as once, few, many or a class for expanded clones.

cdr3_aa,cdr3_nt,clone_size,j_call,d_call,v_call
CASSLGGTGEDSPLHF,TGTGCCAGCAGCTTAGGTGGGACAGGGGAAGATTCACCCCTCCACTTT,NA,TRBJ1-6,TRBD1,TRBV7-2
CATSEDRGSYNEQFF,TGTGCCACCAGTGAAGACAGAGGCTCCTACAATGAGCAGTTCTTC,NA,TRBJ2-1,NA,TRBV24-1
CASSGFTYEQYF,TGTGCCAGCAGTGGTTTCACCTACGAGCAGTACTTC,NA,TRBJ2-7,NA,TRBV6-1
CASSLGEITGELFF,TGTGCCAGCAGCCTGGGGGAGATTACCGGGGAGCTGTTTTTT,many,TRBJ2-2,NA,TRBV7-6
CASSLGGGGLVGTGELFF,TGTGCCAGCAGCTTAGGTGGGGGGGGGCTAGTTGGCACCGGGGAGCTGTTTTTT,NA,TRBJ2-2,NA,TRBV7-8
CASTPWKADTEAFF,TGTGCCAGCACCCCCTGGAAGGCGGACACTGAAGCTTTCTTT,NA,TRBJ1-1,NA,TRBV6-1
CSAPGTGDTEAFF,TGCAGTGCTCCCGGGACAGGGGACACTGAAGCTTTCTTT,NA,TRBJ1-1,TRBD1,TRBV20-1
CASSGSHYSNQPQHF,TGTGCCAGCAGCGGGAGTCACTATAGCAATCAGCCCCAGCATTTT,NA,TRBJ1-5,NA,TRBV2
CASSSTGVAGELFF,TGCGCCAGCAGCTCAACAGGGGTGGCCGGGGAGCTGTTTTTT,many,TRBJ2-2,TRBD1,TRBV5-1
CASSLDLGRGISYEQYF,TGTGCCAGCAGCTTAGATCTCGGGCGGGGGATATCCTACGAGCAGTACTTC,few,TRBJ2-7,TRBD2,TRBV11-2
CASSLLGNGELFF,TGTGCCAGCAGCTTGTTGGGTAACGGGGAGCTGTTTTTT,NA,TRBJ2-2,NA,TRBV5-4
CASSVVSGGQGNEKLFF,TGTGCCAGCAGCGTAGTCTCCGGGGGACAGGGTAATGAAAAACTGTTTTTT,NA,TRBJ1-4,TRBD1,TRBV9
CATSSGSIWKETQYF,TGTGCCACCAGCAGCGGGTCAATCTGGAAAGAGACCCAGTACTTC,NA,TRBJ2-5,NA,TRBV15
CASSLHWERNTEAFF,TGTGCCAGCAGTCTCCACTGGGAACGAAACACTGAAGCTTTCTTT,few,TRBJ1-1,NA,TRBV6-6
CASSEQGASYNEQFF,TGTGCCAGCAGTGAACAGGGGGCTTCCTACAATGAGCAGTTCTTC,many,TRBJ2-1,TRBD1,TRBV6-1
CASSQERAQPQHF,TGCGCCAGCAGCCAAGAGAGGGCCCAGCCCCAGCATTTT,few,TRBJ1-5,NA,TRBV4-3
CASSQVGQGGRYEQFF,TGTGCCAGCAGCCAAGTCGGACAGGGGGGTAGGTATGAGCAGTTCTTC,NA,TRBJ2-1,TRBD1,TRBV14
CSARASEGAYGYTF,TGCAGTGCTAGAGCGTCAGAAGGGGCTTATGGCTACACCTTC,few,TRBJ1-2,NA,TRBV20-1
CASSESTGGGSRFF,TGCGCCAGCAGTGAGTCGACAGGCGGAGGTTCCAGATTCTTC,NA,TRBJ1-2,NA,TRBV10-2
CASSRLAESRADTQYF,TGTGCCAGCAGCCGACTAGCTGAGTCCCGTGCAGATACGCAGTATTTT,NA,TRBJ2-3,TRBD2,TRBV6-5
CANRPGPSTDTQYF,TGTGCCAACAGGCCGGGACCGAGCACAGATACGCAGTATTTT,NA,TRBJ2-3,NA,TRBV6-8
CASSYSQGRNEQFF,TGTGCCAGCAGTTACTCACAGGGGAGGAATGAGCAGTTCTTC,NA,TRBJ2-1,NA,TRBV6-2/TRBV6-3
CASSTPGHQYSNQPQHF,TGTGCCAGCAGCACCCCGGGACACCAATATAGCAATCAGCCCCAGCATTTT,NA,TRBJ1-5,NA,TRBV6-6
CASSRAGYKSGANVLTF,TGTGCCAGCAGCCGCGCGGGGTACAAGTCTGGGGCCAACGTCCTGACTTTC,many,TRBJ2-6,NA,TRBV27
CASSLLPGGPYETQYF,TGTGCCAGCAGCCTTCTCCCGGGGGGGCCGTACGAGACCCAGTACTTC,many,TRBJ2-5,TRBD2,TRBV7-2
CASSPRLAVDTQYF,TGTGCCAGCAGCCCTCGACTAGCGGTAGATACGCAGTATTTT,many,TRBJ2-3,TRBD2,TRBV7-6
CASSERPRSSYNEQFF,TGTGCCAGCAGTGAAAGACCTAGAAGCTCCTACAATGAGCAGTTCTTC,few,TRBJ2-1,NA,TRBV2
CASSKPGTSNTEAFF,TGTGCCAGCAGCAAACCCGGGACATCAAACACTGAAGCTTTCTTT,few,TRBJ1-1,NA,TRBV5-5
CASSRGSGGSYEQYF,TGCGCCAGCAGCCGAGGGAGCGGGGGGTCCTACGAGCAGTACTTC,NA,TRBJ2-7,TRBD2,TRBV4-3
CASSQGPQETQYF,TGTGCCAGCTCACAGGGGCCCCAAGAGACCCAGTACTTC,NA,TRBJ2-5,NA,TRBV18
CASSLGSLNTGELFF,TGTGCCAGCAGCTTAGGCTCACTAAACACCGGGGAGCTGTTTTTT,many,TRBJ2-2,NA,TRBV7-6
CASSDPGQTNYGYTF,TGTGCCAGCAGTGATCCCGGACAGACAAACTATGGCTACACCTTC,NA,TRBJ1-2,NA,TRBV25-1
CASSLGASGGANEQFF,TGTGCCAGCAGCTTAGGTGCTAGCGGGGGGGCGAATGAGCAGTTCTTC,many,TRBJ2-1,TRBD2,TRBV7-2
CASSLDGSLAREQYF,TGTGCCAGCAGCTTGGACGGGTCACTCGCCCGCGAGCAGTACTTC,NA,TRBJ2-7,NA,TRBV7-6
CASSRSDQFF,TGTGCCAGCAGTAGATCCGACCAGTTCTTC,NA,TRBJ2-1,NA,TRBV6-6
CASSEDFSGGTYNEQFF,TGTGCCAGCAGTGAAGATTTTAGCGGGGGGACCTACAATGAGCAGTTCTTC,NA,TRBJ2-1,TRBD2,TRBV6-1
CASNLGGPLADTQYF,TGTGCCAGCAACTTAGGGGGGCCTTTGGCAGATACGCAGTATTTT,many,TRBJ2-3,NA,TRBV12-3/TRBV12-4
CASSSTGFGYGYTF,TGTGCCAGCAGCTCGACAGGGTTTGGCTATGGCTACACCTTC,few,TRBJ1-2,TRBD1,TRBV7-6
CAGEGQGGYTF,TGTGCCGGGGAAGGCCAAGGAGGCTACACCTTC,NA,TRBJ1-2,NA,TRBV2
CASSLPEQFF,TGTGCCAGCAGCTTGCCTGAGCAGTTCTTC,NA,TRBJ2-1,NA,TRBV5-5
CASRTGLRGETEAFF,TGTGCCAGCAGAACGGGCCTCAGGGGAGAGACTGAAGCTTTCTTT,few,TRBJ1-1,NA,TRBV5-4
CASSLDSRMNTEAFF,TGTGCCAGCAGCTTAGACTCACGGATGAACACTGAAGCTTTCTTT,few,TRBJ1-1,NA,TRBV11-2
CATSDPQTGTDTQYF,TGTGCCACCAGTGATCCCCAGACGGGGACAGATACGCAGTATTTT,NA,TRBJ2-3,NA,TRBV24-1
CASSAGGPSYEQYF,TGTGCCAGCAGTGCGGGGGGCCCTTCCTACGAGCAGTACTTC,few,TRBJ2-7,TRBD2,TRBV6-8
CASSLTGGLNTEAFF,TGTGCCAGCAGCTTAACTGGGGGCTTGAACACTGAAGCTTTCTTT,NA,TRBJ1-1,NA,TRBV7-9
CSVPPDSQETQYF,TGCAGCGTTCCACCCGACTCGCAAGAGACCCAGTACTTC,few,TRBJ2-5,NA,TRBV29-1